This TCR beta chain derives from a study of Ad26.COV2.S vaccination and SARS-CoV-2 variants. Stated treatment: roughly 20 received Ad26.COV2.S at low or high dose, single or two shots; 5 received placebo; per-sample allocation not given. Day 63 following the first vaccine or placebo injection was when the samples were taken. In the vaccine, an Ad26 vector expressed the SARS-CoV-2 spike of the Wuhan strain. With 4 bases clipped from V and 2 bases from J, the junction kept 4 bases outside the gene matches. The CDR3 extends over 14 amino acids. Germline loops: CDR1 LGHNA, CDR2 YSLEER. Measured with immunoSEQ multiplex PCR; TCRdb has only the in-frame clones, and not every one. The profile covers approximately 450,000 clones, with around 90% appearing a single time and over 9% taken by the ten largest.

Specimen: peripheral blood, collected in a trial of Ad26.COV2.S vaccine versus placebo. The rearrangement joins TRBV4-3 to TRBJ1-2; TRBD1 matches at 7 bases. The sequence came from a person aged 18-65 years who received the Ad26.COV2.S COVID-19 vaccine or a placebo. This CDR3 is CASSRQGPNYGYTF. The CDR3 DNA follows: TGCGCCAGCAGCCGACAGGGACCGAACTATGGCTACACCTTC.